The T cell receptor beta chain described here comes from a study of blood T cell repertoires in COVID-19. Whole-study context: Samples taken during acute and convalescent COVID-19 were collected in the United States, Italy and Spain.

In the original workflow: Amplifying reference gene primers gave estimates of nucleated cell counts. The table came from immunoSEQ multiplex PCR; TCRdb's copy has only in-frame clones and leaves some out. V and J calls plus clone size are reproduced from that table; the DNA served to infer D and trimming. The sample has some 150,000 clones; around four fifths are singletons. Germline lookup yields CDR1 MNHEY and CDR2 SVGEGT. This CDR3 region has 13 residues. Trimming shortened V by 2 bases and J by 6 bases, and 7 bases separated the two germline ends. Sequenced input: peripheral blood. The chain employs TRBV6-2 or TRBV6-3 and TRBJ2-2; D is unclear. The TCR originated in a woman aged 40 to 50 with active or convalescent COVID-19. DNA for the CDR3: TGTGCCAGCAGTTACGCCGCGCCCGGGGAGCTGTTTTTT. Amino acid sequence: CASSYAAPGELFF.